Listed below are T cell receptor beta chains from one sample, sequenced in a study of spatial heterogeneity in lung cancer. One entry per CDR3 protein results from TCRdb running MiXCR on the 5' RACE reads. The data contain 15,000 to 20,000 distinct CDR3 sequences, 6.2% of them singletons. Sequences were derived from lung tumor tissue, sampled at surgery. These receptor sequences come from a male donor with early-stage non-small cell lung cancer. Both conserved end residues are part of each CDR3. The D gene is left open where the match is weak. Rows give clone size only sometimes, using once, few, many, or a class for an expanded clone.

many,TRBV4-3,TRBD1,TRBJ1-2,CASSPSTGDYGYTF,TGCGCCAGCAGCCCGTCGACAGGGGACTATGGCTACACCTTC
many,TRBV6-1,TRBD1,TRBJ1-5,CASSRDRDQPQHF,TGTGCCAGCAGCCGGGACAGGGATCAGCCCCAGCATTTT
many,TRBV7-2,TRBD2,TRBJ2-1,CASSTQTSGYNEQFF,TGTGCCAGCAGCACCCAGACTAGCGGGTACAATGAGCAGTTCTTC
many,TRBV9,.,TRBJ2-5,CASSSPGRGGLGAAQETQYF,TGTGCCAGCAGCTCCCCCGGCAGGGGAGGATTGGGAGCGGCCCAAGAGACCCAGTACTTC
many,TRBV7-2,TRBD2,TRBJ2-3,CASSLTSGRDTQYF,TGTGCCAGCAGCTTAACTAGCGGGAGAGATACGCAGTATTTT
many,TRBV7-9,.,TRBJ1-1,CASSYSGTVNTEAFF,TGTGCCAGCAGCTACTCCGGGACCGTGAACACTGAAGCTTTCTTT
few,TRBV29-1,TRBD2,TRBJ2-5,CSADGTSGQETQYF,TGCAGCGCCGATGGGACTAGCGGGCAAGAGACCCAGTACTTC
many,TRBV2,.,TRBJ1-5,CASSESLGNQPQHF,TGTGCCAGCAGTGAGTCCCTTGGCAATCAGCCCCAGCATTTT
many,TRBV29-1,.,TRBJ2-3,CSVVVGADTQYF,TGCAGCGTTGTGGTAGGGGCAGATACGCAGTATTTT
many,TRBV12-3/TRBV12-4,.,TRBJ1-2,CASSLWGDYGYTF,TGTGCCAGCAGTTTATGGGGTGACTATGGCTACACCTTC
many,TRBV9,TRBD1,TRBJ2-1,CASSVALGQGARNEQFF,TGTGCCAGCAGCGTAGCGCTAGGACAGGGGGCGAGGAATGAGCAGTTCTTC
medium-sized,TRBV21-1,.,TRBJ1-1,CASSKALKGAGVDQAFF,TGTGCCAGCAGCAAAGCGCTTAAGGGGGCCGGAGTGGATCAAGCTTTCTTT
.,TRBV13,.,TRBJ1-4,CASSLGRGRKLFF,TGTGCCAGCAGCTTAGGCAGGGGACGAAAACTGTTTTTT
many,TRBV7-2,.,TRBJ1-2,CASSLALRSNYGYTF,TGTGCCAGCAGCTTAGCCCTCAGGTCTAACTATGGCTACACCTTC
medium-sized,TRBV10-3,.,TRBJ2-7,CATGTPLEQYF,TGTGCCACAGGGACTCCCCTCGAGCAGTACTTC
.,TRBV20-1,.,TRBJ2-1,CSARWAAVEQFF,TGCAGTGCTAGGTGGGCGGCGGTTGAGCAGTTCTTC
many,TRBV27,.,TRBJ2-5,CASSPRSSLGRETQYF,TGTGCCAGCAGTCCCCGGAGCAGCCTGGGGAGGGAGACCCAGTACTTC
many,TRBV20-1,.,TRBJ1-5,CSARSGQPQHF,TGCAGTGCTAGGAGCGGTCAGCCCCAGCATTTT
many,TRBV20-1,.,TRBJ1-1,CSARGVWGTEAFF,TGCAGTGCTAGGGGGGTGTGGGGGACTGAAGCTTTCTTT
few,TRBV7-8,.,TRBJ2-2,CASSFLTITGELFF,TGTGCCAGCAGCTTCCTCACAATCACCGGGGAGCTGTTTTTT
many,TRBV12-3/TRBV12-4,TRBD1,TRBJ1-2,CASNGQGESGYTF,TGTGCCAGCAATGGACAGGGGGAGTCTGGCTACACCTTC
.,TRBV6-2/TRBV6-3,.,TRBJ2-1,CASSYRDWGVQEQFF,TGTGCCAGCAGTTACCGGGACTGGGGGGTACAGGAGCAGTTCTTC
many,TRBV7-3,.,TRBJ2-1,CASSPGTPYNEQFF,TGTGCCAGCAGCCCCGGGACTCCCTACAATGAGCAGTTCTTC
many,TRBV12-3/TRBV12-4,.,TRBJ2-7,CASSYEDSASYEQYF,TGTGCCAGCAGTTATGAGGACTCAGCCTCCTACGAGCAGTACTTC
medium-sized,TRBV7-6,TRBD2,TRBJ2-3,CASSLVAGGATDTQYF,TGTGCCAGCAGCTTAGTGGCGGGGGGGGCCACAGATACGCAGTATTTT
many,TRBV28,.,TRBJ2-5,CASSFKWDPQETQYF,TGTGCCAGCAGTTTCAAGTGGGACCCCCAAGAGACCCAGTACTTC
many,TRBV12-5,.,TRBJ1-1,CASGLVGVTEAFF,TGTGCTAGTGGTTTGGTAGGGGTCACTGAAGCTTTCTTT
.,TRBV29-1,.,TRBJ2-3,CSARPGSSSTDTQYF,TGCAGCGCCCGACCGGGATCCTCTAGCACAGATACGCAGTATTTT
many,TRBV3-1,.,TRBJ2-1,CASSQDGGNEQFF,TGTGCCAGCAGCCAAGACGGGGGAAATGAGCAGTTCTTC
many,TRBV6-1,.,TRBJ1-2,CASSEARGLNYGYTF,TGTGCCAGCAGTGAAGCGCGGGGGCTAAACTATGGCTACACCTTC
few,TRBV5-1,TRBD2,TRBJ2-3,CASSPTSGTDTQYF,TGCGCCAGCAGCCCGACTAGCGGCACAGATACGCAGTATTTT
.,TRBV19,.,TRBJ1-1,CASSQTVNTEAFF,TGTGCCAGTAGTCAGACAGTCAACACTGAAGCTTTCTTT
many,TRBV18,TRBD2,TRBJ2-1,CASSPAGVYNEQFF,TGTGCCAGCTCACCGGCGGGAGTCTACAATGAGCAGTTCTTC